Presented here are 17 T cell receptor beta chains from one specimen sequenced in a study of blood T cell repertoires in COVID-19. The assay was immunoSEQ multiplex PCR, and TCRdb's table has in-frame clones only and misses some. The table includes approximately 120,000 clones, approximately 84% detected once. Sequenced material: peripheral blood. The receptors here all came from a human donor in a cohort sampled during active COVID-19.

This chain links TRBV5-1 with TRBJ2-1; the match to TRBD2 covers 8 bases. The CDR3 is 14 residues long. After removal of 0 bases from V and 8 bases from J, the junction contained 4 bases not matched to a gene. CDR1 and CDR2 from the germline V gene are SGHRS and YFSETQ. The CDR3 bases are TGCGCCAGCAGCTTGGGGCTAGCGGGTGATGAGCAGTTCTTC. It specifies CASSLGLAGDEQFF.

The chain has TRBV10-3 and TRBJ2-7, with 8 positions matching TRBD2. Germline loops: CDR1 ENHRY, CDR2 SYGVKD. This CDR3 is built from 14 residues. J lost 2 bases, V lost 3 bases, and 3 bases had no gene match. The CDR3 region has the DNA TGTGCCATCAGTGACGGGGGGGGACCCTACGAGCAGTACTTC. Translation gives CAISDGGGPYEQYF.

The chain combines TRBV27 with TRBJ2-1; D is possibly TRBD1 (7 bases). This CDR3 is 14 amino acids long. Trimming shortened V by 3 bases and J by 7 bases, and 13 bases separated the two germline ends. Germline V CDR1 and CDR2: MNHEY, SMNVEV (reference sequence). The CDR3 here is CASSFSTGRNEQFF. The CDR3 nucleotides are TGTGCCAGCAGTTTCTCGACAGGGAGGAATGAGCAGTTCTTC.

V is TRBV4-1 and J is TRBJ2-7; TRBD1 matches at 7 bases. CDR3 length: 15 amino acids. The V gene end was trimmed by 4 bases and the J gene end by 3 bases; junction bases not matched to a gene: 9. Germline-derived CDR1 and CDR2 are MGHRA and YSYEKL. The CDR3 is CASSRSVQGDYEQYF. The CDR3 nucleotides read TGCGCCAGCAGCCGGAGCGTTCAGGGGGACTACGAGCAGTACTTC.

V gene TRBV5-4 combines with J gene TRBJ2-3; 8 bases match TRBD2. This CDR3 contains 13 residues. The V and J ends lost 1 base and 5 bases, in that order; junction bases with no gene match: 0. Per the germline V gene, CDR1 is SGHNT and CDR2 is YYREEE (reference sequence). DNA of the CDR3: TGTGCCAGCAGCTTGACTAGCGGAGATACGCAGTATTTT. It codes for CASSLTSGDTQYF.

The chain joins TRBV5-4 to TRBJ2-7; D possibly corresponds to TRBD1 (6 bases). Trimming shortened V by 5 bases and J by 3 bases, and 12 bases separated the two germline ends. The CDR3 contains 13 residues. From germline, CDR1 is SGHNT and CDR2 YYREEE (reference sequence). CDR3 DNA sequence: TGTGCCAGCAGTCGCGACAGGCTCTACGAGCAGTACTTC. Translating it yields CASSRDRLYEQYF.

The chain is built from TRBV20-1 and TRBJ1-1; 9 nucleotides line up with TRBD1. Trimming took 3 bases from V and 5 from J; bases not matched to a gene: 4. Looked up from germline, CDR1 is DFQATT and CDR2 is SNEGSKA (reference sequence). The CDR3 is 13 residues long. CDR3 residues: CSASNRGHTEAFF. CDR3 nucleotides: TGCAGTGCTAGTAACAGGGGGCATACTGAAGCTTTCTTT.

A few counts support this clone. The CDR3 loop reads CAWSLTGGTDTQYF. The CDR3, as DNA: TGTGCCTGGAGTCTCACTGGGGGGACAGATACGCAGTATTTT. The chain uses TRBV30 and TRBJ2-3, with D possibly being TRBD2 (6 bases). Trimming removed 2 bases at V and 3 bases at J, with 12 bases between. Germline V gene lookup returns CDR1 GTSNPN and CDR2 SVGIG (reference sequence). The CDR3 is 14 amino acids.

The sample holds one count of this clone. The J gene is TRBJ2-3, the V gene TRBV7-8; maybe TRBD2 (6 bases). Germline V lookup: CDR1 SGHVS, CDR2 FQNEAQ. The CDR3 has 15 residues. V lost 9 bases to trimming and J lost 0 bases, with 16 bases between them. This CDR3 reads CARIGGIESTDTQYF. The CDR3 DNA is TGTGCCAGAATTGGCGGGATAGAGAGCACAGATACGCAGTATTTT.

The CDR3 loop reads CASAFGVTGTAISSSGNTIYF. The DNA for the CDR3 is TGTGCTAGTGCCTTTGGGGTGACCGGGACAGCGATATCGAGCTCTGGAAACACCATATATTTT. The V call is TRBV12-5, the J call TRBJ1-3; the match to TRBD1 covers 7 bases. With V trimmed by 7 bases and J by 0 bases, 24 bases remained unmatched. The CDR3 loop spans 21 amino acids. Germline V gives CDR1 LGHNT, CDR2 FRNRAP.

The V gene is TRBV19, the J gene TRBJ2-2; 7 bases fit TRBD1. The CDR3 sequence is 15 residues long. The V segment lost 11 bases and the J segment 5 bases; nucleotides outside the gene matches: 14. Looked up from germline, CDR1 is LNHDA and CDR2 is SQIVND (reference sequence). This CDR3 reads CAPTVPGQQTGELFF. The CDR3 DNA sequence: TGTGCCCCCACGGTCCCGGGACAGCAGACCGGGGAGCTGTTTTTT.

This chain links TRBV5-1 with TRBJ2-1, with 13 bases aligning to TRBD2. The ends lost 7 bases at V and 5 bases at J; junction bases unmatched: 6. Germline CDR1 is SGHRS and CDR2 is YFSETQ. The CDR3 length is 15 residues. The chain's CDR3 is CASFPGLAGHNEQFF. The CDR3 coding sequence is TGCGCCAGCTTTCCGGGACTAGCGGGGCACAATGAGCAGTTCTTC.

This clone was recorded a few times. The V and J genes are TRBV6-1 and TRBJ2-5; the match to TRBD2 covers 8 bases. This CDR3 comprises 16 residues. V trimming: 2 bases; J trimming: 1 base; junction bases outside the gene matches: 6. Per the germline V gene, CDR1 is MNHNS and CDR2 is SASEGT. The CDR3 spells CASSEIGGGPQETQYF. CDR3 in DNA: TGTGCCAGCAGTGAAATAGGCGGGGGGCCCCAAGAGACCCAGTACTTC.

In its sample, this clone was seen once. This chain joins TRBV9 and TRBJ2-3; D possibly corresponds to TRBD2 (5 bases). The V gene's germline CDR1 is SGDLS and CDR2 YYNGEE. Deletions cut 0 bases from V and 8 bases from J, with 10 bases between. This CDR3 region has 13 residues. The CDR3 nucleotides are TGTGCCAGCAGCGTAGGGGGAGTTGGTACGCAGTATTTT. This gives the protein CASSVGGVGTQYF.

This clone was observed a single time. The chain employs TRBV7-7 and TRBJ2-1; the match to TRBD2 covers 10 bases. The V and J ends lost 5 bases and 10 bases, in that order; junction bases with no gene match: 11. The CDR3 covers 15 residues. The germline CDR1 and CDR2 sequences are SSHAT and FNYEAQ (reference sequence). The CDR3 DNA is TGTGCCAGCAGCCCCCCCAGCGGGGGGGCGGGGGAGCAGTTCTTC. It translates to CASSPPSGGAGEQFF.

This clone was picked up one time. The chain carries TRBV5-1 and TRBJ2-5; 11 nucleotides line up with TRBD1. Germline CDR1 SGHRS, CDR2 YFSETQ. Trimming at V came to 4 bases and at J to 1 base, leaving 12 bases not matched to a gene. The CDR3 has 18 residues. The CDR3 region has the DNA TGCGCCAGCAGCCTGGGAGGGACAGGGGGGCCTGGCCAAGAGACCCAGTACTTC. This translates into CASSLGGTGGPGQETQYF.

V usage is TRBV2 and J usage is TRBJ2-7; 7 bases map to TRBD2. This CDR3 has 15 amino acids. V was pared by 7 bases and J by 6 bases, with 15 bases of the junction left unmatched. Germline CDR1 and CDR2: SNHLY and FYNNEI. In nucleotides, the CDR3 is TGTGCCAGCACATCGACTAGCCGGGGAAATGGCGAGCAGTACTTC. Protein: CASTSTSRGNGEQYF.